These T cell receptor beta chains were read from a single sample in a study of Graves' ophthalmopathy and Graves' hyperthyroidism. TCRdb redid the calling of the multiplex PCR reads with MiXCR, one entry per CDR3 protein. The sample consists of roughly 480,000 distinct CDR3 sequences, approximately 15% of them appearing once. The source material was blood. The receptors come from a woman aged 25 to 39 with Graves' ophthalmopathy. Each CDR3 is given with its conserved first and last residue. A D gene is named only where the DNA matches it firmly.

v_gene	d_gene	j_gene	CDR3aa
TRBV18	TRBD2	TRBJ2-7	CASSPPRGGGSYEQYF
TRBV12-3/TRBV12-4	-	TRBJ1-5	CASSHRDSQPQHF
TRBV20-1	-	TRBJ1-1	CSATVGHFEATEAFF
TRBV12-3/TRBV12-4	-	TRBJ2-7	CASRGVSGPYEQYF
TRBV30	TRBD2	TRBJ2-5	CAWRREGLSGETQYF
TRBV18	-	TRBJ1-1	CASSPPAGGSNTEAFF
TRBV27	-	TRBJ1-2	CASSLSGSLGYGYTF
TRBV6-5	-	TRBJ1-1	CASSYSPPGWGTEAFF
TRBV11-2	-	TRBJ2-7	CASSFPPDGGTLEQYF
TRBV12-3/TRBV12-4	-	TRBJ2-5	CASRIGESWTQYF
TRBV28	-	TRBJ2-5	CASTRDSKETQYF
TRBV27	-	TRBJ1-2	CASSLSGNGYTF
TRBV29-1	TRBD1	TRBJ2-5	CSVGPTDREETQYF
TRBV7-6	-	TRBJ2-2	CAGRDGGELFF
TRBV7-2	-	TRBJ1-1	CASTWRAGPNTEAFF
TRBV20-1	TRBD1	TRBJ1-2	CSAKQGARGYTF
TRBV7-2	-	TRBJ2-3	CASSYVWGDTQYF
TRBV5-1	TRBD1	TRBJ1-6	CASSFLGQGNSPLHF
TRBV6-1	-	TRBJ2-7	CASSEASVGRGVAREQYF
TRBV5-1	-	TRBJ2-7	CASSDTNVDPYEQYF
TRBV7-9	-	TRBJ2-5	CASGFKGAGTQYF
TRBV11-2	TRBD2	TRBJ2-7	CASSLWPSGRWYEQYF
TRBV13	-	TRBJ1-1	CASSLPGRVTEAFF
TRBV10-1	-	TRBJ1-6	CASSGREGSPLHF
TRBV7-2	-	TRBJ2-2	CASTRSGELFF
TRBV24-1	TRBD2	TRBJ2-2	CATSDPIAGGDTGELFF
TRBV2	TRBD1	TRBJ2-7	CASQPGQVSYEQYF
TRBV6-2/TRBV6-3	-	TRBJ1-2	CASTPKRGRQFNYGYTF
TRBV19	-	TRBJ1-2	CASSIGVSGYTF
TRBV11-2	-	TRBJ1-1	CASSLSLRNTEAFF
TRBV28	-	TRBJ1-1	CASSLFPEAFF
TRBV9	TRBD1	TRBJ1-1	CASSMGTDLNTEAFF
TRBV11-2	-	TRBJ1-1	CASSLRQEAFF
TRBV28	TRBD2	TRBJ2-7	CASSLTSGGRYEQYF
TRBV6-2/TRBV6-3	-	TRBJ2-7	CASSFAGTGTYEQYF